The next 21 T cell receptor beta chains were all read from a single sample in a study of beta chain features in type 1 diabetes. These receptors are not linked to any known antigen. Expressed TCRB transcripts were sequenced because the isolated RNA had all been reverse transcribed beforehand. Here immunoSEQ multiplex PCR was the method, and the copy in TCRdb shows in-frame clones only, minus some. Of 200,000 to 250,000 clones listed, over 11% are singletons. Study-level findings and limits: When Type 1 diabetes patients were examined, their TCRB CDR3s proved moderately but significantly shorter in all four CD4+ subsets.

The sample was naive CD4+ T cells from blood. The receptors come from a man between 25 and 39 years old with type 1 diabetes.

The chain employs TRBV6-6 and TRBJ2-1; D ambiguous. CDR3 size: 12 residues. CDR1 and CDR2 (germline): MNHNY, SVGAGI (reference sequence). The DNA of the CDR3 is TGTGGGTCGACACGTGGCCCCAATGAGCAGTTCTTC. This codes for CGSTRGPNEQFF.

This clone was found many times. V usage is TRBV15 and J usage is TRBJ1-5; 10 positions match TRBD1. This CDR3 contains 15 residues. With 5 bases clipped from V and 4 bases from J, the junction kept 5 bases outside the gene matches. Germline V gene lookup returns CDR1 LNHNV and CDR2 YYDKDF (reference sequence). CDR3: CATSRDRGSNQPQHF. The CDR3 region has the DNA TGTGCCACCAGCCGGGACAGGGGATCGAATCAGCCCCAGCATTTT.

DNA of the CDR3: TGTGCCAGCAGCGCGGGGACAGGCGGTGGGGAGCTGTTTTTT. It translates to CASSAGTGGGELFF. The rearrangement uses TRBV9 and TRBJ2-2; 8 nucleotides line up with TRBD1. V dropped 3 bases and J dropped 8; count of bases not matched to a gene: 6. From germline, CDR1 is SGDLS and CDR2 YYNGEE. The CDR3 length is 14 residues.

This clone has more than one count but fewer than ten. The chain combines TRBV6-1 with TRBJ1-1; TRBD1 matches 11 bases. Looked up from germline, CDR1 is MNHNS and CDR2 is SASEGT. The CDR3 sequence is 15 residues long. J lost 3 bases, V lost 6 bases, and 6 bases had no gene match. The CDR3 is CASRDRGLWDTEAFF. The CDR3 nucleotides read TGTGCCAGCAGGGACAGGGGGCTGTGGGACACTGAAGCTTTCTTT.

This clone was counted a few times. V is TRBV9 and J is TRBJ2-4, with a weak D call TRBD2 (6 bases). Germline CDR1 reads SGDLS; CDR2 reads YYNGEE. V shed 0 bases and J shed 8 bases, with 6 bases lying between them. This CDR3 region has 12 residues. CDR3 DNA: TGTGCCAGCAGCGTAGGGGAGGACATTCAGTACTTC. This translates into CASSVGEDIQYF. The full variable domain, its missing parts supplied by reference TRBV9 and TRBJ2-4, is DSGVTQTPKHLITATGQRVTLRCSPRSGDLSVYWYQQSLDQGLQFLIQYYNGEERAKGNILERFSAQQFPDLHSELNLSSLELGDSALYFCASSVGEDIQYFGAGTRLSVL.

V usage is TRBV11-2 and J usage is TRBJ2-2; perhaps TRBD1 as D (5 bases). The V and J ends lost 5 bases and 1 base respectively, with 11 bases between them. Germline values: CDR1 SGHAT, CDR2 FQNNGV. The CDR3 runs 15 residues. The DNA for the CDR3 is TGTGCCAGCAGCCCAGGGTACCAGAACACCGGGGAGCTGTTTTTT. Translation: CASSPGYQNTGELFF.

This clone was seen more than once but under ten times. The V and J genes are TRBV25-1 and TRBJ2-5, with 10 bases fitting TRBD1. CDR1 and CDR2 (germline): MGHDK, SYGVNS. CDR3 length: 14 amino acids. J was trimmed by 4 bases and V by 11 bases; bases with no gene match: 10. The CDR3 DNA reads TGTGCCGCCCTGCCACGGGACAGGGGAGAGACCCAGTACTTC. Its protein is CAALPRDRGETQYF.

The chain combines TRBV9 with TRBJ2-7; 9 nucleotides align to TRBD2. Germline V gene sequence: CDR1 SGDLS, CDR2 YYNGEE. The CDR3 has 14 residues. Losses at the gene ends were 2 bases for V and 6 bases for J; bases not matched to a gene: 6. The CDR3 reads CASSVGGRASEQYF. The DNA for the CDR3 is TGTGCCAGCAGCGTGGGCGGGAGGGCCTCCGAGCAGTACTTC. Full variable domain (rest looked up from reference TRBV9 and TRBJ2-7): DSGVTQTPKHLITATGQRVTLRCSPRSGDLSVYWYQQSLDQGLQFLIQYYNGEERAKGNILERFSAQQFPDLHSELNLSSLELGDSALYFCASSVGGRASEQYFGPGTRLTVT.

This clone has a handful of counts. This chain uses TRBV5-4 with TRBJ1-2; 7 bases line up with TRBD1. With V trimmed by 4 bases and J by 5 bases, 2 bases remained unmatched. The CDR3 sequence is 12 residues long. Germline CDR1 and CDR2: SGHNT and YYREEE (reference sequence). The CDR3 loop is CASSRDRYGYTF. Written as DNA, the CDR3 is TGTGCCAGCAGCAGGGACAGATATGGCTACACCTTC.

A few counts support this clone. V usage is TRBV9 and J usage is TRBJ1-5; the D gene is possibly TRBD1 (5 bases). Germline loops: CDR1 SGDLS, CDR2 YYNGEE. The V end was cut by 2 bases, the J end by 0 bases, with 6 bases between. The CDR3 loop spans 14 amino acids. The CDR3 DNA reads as TGTGCCAGCAGCGTCGACAGTAGCAATCAGCCCCAGCATTTT. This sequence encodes CASSVDSSNQPQHF.

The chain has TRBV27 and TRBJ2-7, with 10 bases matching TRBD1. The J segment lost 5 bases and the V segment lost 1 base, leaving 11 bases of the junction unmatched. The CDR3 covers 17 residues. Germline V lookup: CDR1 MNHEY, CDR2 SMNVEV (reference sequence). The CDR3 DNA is TGTGCCAGCAGTTTATATGGGGGGGACAGGGGTGGCCACGAGCAGTACTTC. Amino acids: CASSLYGGDRGGHEQYF.

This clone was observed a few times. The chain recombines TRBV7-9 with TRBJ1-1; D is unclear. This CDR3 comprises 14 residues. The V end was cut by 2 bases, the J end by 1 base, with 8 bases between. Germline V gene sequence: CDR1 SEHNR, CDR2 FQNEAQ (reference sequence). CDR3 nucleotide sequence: TGTGCCAGCAGCTTATGGGCCCAGAACACTGAAGCTTTCTTT. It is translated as CASSLWAQNTEAFF.

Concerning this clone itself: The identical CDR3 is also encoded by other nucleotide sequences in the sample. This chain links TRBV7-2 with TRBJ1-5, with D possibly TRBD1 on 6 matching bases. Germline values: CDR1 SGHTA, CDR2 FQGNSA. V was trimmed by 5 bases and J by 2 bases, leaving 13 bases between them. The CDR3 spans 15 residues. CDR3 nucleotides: TGTGCCAGCAGCCCAGGGGCCGGAGGCAATCAGCCCCAGCATTTT. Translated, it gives CASSPGAGGNQPQHF.

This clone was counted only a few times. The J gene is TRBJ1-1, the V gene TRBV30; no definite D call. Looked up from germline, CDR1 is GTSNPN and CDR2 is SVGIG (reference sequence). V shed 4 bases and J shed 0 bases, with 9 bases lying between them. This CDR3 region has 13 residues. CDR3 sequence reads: CAWMADMNTEAFF. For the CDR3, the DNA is TGTGCCTGGATGGCAGACATGAACACTGAAGCTTTCTTT.

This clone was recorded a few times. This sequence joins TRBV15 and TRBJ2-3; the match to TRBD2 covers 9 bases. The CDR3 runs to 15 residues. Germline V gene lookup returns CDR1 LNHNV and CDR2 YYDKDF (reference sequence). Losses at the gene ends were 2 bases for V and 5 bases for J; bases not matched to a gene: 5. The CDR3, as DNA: TGTGCCACCAGCAGATTAGCGGGGGCATTAGATACGCAGTATTTT. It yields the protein CATSRLAGALDTQYF.

CDR3 in DNA: TGTGCCAGTAGTATAGATATGGGGACTAGCAATGAGCAGTTCTTC. Protein: CASSIDMGTSNEQFF. The J gene is TRBJ2-1, the V gene TRBV19; 8 bases map to TRBD2. Trimming at V came to 0 bases and at J to 6 bases, leaving 4 bases not matched to a gene. This CDR3 region has 15 residues. Germline loops: CDR1 LNHDA, CDR2 SQIVND (reference sequence).

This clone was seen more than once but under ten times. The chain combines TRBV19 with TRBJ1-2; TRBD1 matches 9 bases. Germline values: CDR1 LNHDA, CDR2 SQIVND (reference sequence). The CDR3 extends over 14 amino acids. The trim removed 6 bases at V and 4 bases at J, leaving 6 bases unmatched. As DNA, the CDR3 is TGTGCCAGTAGCACAGGGGGCGCGGGCTATGGCTACACCTTC. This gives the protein CASSTGGAGYGYTF. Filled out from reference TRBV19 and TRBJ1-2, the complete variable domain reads DGGITQSPKYLFRKEGQNVTLSCEQNLNHDAMYWYRQDPGQGLRLIYYSQIVNDFQKGDIAEGYSVSREKKESFPLTVTSAQKNPTAFYLCASSTGGAGYGYTFGSGTRLTVV.

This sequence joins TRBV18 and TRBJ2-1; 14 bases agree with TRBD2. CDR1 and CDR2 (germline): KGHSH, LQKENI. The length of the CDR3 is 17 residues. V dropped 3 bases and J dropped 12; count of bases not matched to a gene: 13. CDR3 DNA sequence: TGTGCCAGCTCACCGTTGTCCTACGGGACTAGCGGGAGTGTGCAGTTCTTC. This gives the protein CASSPLSYGTSGSVQFF.

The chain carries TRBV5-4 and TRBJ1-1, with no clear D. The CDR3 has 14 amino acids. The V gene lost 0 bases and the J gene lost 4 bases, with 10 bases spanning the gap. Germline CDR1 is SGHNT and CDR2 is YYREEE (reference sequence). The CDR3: CASSLVGRGTEAFF. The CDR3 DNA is TGTGCCAGCAGCTTGGTTGGGCGGGGCACTGAAGCTTTCTTT.

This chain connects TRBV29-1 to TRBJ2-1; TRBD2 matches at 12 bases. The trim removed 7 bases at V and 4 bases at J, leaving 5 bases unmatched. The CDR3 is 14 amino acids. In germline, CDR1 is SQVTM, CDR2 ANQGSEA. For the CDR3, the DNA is TGCAGCGCACTACTAGCGGGGGGATACAATGAGCAGTTCTTC. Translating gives CSALLAGGYNEQFF.

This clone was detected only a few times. The CDR3 region has the DNA TGTGCCTGGAGAGAACAGGGGAACACTGAAGCTTTCTTT. Its protein product is CAWREQGNTEAFF. The chain couples TRBV30 to TRBJ1-1; TRBD1 might be the D (6 bases). Germline loops: CDR1 GTSNPN, CDR2 SVGIG (reference sequence). The CDR3 consists of 13 residues. The ends were cut back, 3 bases at V and 1 base at J, with 9 bases in the middle.